Below, one T cell receptor (beta chain) is given with its context. Its antigen is as yet unknown. Data came from immunoSEQ multiplex PCR; TCRdb stores just in-frame clones and leaves some out. The repertoire includes tens of thousands of clones, approximately 84% of them detected once, and roughly a sixth sits in the top ten. This record belongs to a study of OX40 agonist ivuxolimab in advanced cancers. The germline CDR1 and CDR2 sequences are SGHKS and YYEKEE (reference sequence). With 6 bases removed from V and 3 bases from J, the gap between germline ends came to 21 bases. The CDR3 runs to 16 residues. Study-level points and caveats: Expanded clones were, on average, more numerous among CD8+ T cells than CD4+.

V usage is TRBV5-5 and J usage is TRBJ1-1; D might be TRBD1 (5 bases). This TCR derives from an adult with an advanced solid tumor such as melanoma, head and neck, liver or kidney cancer. This specimen was CD4+ or CD8+ T cells sorted from blood, taken in a trial of the OX40 agonist ivuxolimab. The CDR3 coding sequence is TGTGCCAGCACCCCCGGGGCCCATCAAGAGGACACTGAAGCTTTCTTT. It translates to CASTPGAHQEDTEAFF.